This T cell receptor (beta chain) was observed in a study of cytomegalovirus exposure and HLA in healthy donors. The PCR made use of 60 Vbeta and 13 Jbeta primers. Only in-frame clones appear in the TCRdb table, and some are missing; sequencing was by immunoSEQ multiplex PCR. The table lists around 150,000 clones, 65% to 80% of them singletons. With 6 bases removed from V and 5 bases from J, the gap between germline ends came to 13 bases. CDR3 length: 14 residues. Germline assignment: CDR1 LNHDA and CDR2 SQIVND (reference sequence). The sample comprised PBMCs. This receptor was identified in a human donor in good health. This chain joins TRBV19 and TRBJ1-4; D may be TRBD1 (6 bases). CDR3 residues: CASSTGTLNEKLFF. In DNA form, the CDR3 reads TGTGCCAGTAGCACAGGGACCCTAAATGAAAAACTGTTTTTT.